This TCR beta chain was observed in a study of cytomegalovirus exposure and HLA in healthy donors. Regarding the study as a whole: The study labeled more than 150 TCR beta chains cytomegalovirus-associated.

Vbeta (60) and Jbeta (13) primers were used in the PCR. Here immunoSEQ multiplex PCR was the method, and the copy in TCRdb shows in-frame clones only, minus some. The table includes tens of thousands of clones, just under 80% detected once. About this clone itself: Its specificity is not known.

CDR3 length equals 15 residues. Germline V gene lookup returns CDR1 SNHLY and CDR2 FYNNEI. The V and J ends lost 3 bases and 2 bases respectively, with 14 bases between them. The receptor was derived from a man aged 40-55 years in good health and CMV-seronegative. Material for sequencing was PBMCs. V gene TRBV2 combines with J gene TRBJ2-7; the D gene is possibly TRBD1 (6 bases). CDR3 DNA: TGTGCCAGCAGTGAGAGGTCAGGGGACACCTACGAGCAGTACTTC. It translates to CASSERSGDTYEQYF.